These T cell receptor beta chains were read from a single sample in a study of blood T cell repertoires in COVID-19. The protocol was immunoSEQ multiplex PCR, while the TCRdb copy is restricted to in-frame clones and leaves out a portion. In the table there are around 170,000 clones, roughly 81% of which are singletons. Sequencing was carried out using peripheral blood. These receptors were collected from a woman older than 75 with COVID-19, enrolled during active disease. Each CDR3 is given with its conserved first and last residue. D genes are given only for firm matches. Not every row has a clone size; where given, it reads once, few, many or a size class.

v_call	clone_size	j_call	d_call	cdr3_aa	cdr3_nt
TRBV6-6	once	TRBJ2-7	NA	CASSYTQGSEQYF	TGTGCCAGCAGTTATACCCAGGGTAGCGAGCAGTACTTC
TRBV27	NA	TRBJ2-7	NA	CASSSGQGTRYEQYF	TGTGCCAGCAGTTCCGGCCAGGGTACCCGCTACGAGCAGTACTTC
TRBV15	NA	TRBJ1-2	TRBD1	CATSGGQAVGYTF	TGTGCCACCAGCGGAGGACAGGCGGTTGGCTACACCTTC
TRBV5-1	NA	TRBJ1-3	NA	CASSLGTAGNTIYF	TGCGCCAGCAGCTTGGGGACAGCTGGAAACACCATATATTTT
TRBV28	NA	TRBJ2-7	NA	CASSSPTYEQYF	TGTGCCAGCAGTTCACCTACCTACGAGCAGTACTTC
TRBV19	NA	TRBJ1-2	TRBD1	CASRDGQGGYGYTF	TGTGCCAGTAGAGACGGACAGGGAGGCTATGGCTACACCTTC
TRBV29-1	NA	TRBJ2-1	TRBD1	CSVEKDRGRRGYNEQFF	TGCAGCGTTGAGAAGGACAGGGGGCGCAGGGGTTACAATGAGCAGTTCTTC
TRBV5-1	NA	TRBJ2-5	NA	CASSSSEGRETQYF	TGCGCCAGCAGCTCCTCGGAGGGTAGAGAGACCCAGTACTTC
TRBV5-8	NA	TRBJ2-1	TRBD1	CASSWGDRVYNEQFF	TGTGCCAGCAGCTGGGGGGACAGGGTCTACAATGAGCAGTTCTTC
TRBV6-6	NA	TRBJ2-4	TRBD1	CASSYSGQGGNIQYF	TGTGCCAGCAGTTACTCAGGACAGGGGGGAAACATTCAGTACTTC
TRBV9	NA	TRBJ2-5	NA	CASSASPGETQYF	TGTGCCAGCAGCGCCTCGCCGGGAGAGACCCAGTACTTC
TRBV6-5	NA	TRBJ2-7	NA	CASSYRWEPGYEQYF	TGTGCCAGCAGTTACAGGTGGGAGCCTGGCTACGAGCAGTACTTC
TRBV7-2	NA	TRBJ2-3	TRBD2	CASSLGGGADTQYF	TGTGCCAGCAGCTTAGGTGGGGGGGCAGATACGCAGTATTTT
TRBV27	NA	TRBJ2-3	NA	CASSGQRVGWTTDTQYF	TGTGCCAGCAGTGGACAGAGGGTGGGATGGACCACAGATACGCAGTATTTT
TRBV7-8	NA	TRBJ2-7	TRBD2	CASSLLAGLGLYNEQYF	TGTGCCAGCAGCTTACTAGCGGGACTAGGGTTGTACAACGAGCAGTACTTC